This is a list of T cell receptor beta chains from one sample in a study of Ad26.COV2.S vaccination and SARS-CoV-2 variants. Assay used: immunoSEQ multiplex PCR; TCRdb lists only in-frame clones, some missing. The data show 200,000 to 250,000 clones, with 70% to 90% seen just once and approximately 11% held by the top ten. Sequenced material: peripheral blood, taken in a trial of Ad26.COV2.S vaccine versus placebo. The receptors were sampled from a person aged 18 to 65 who received the Ad26.COV2.S COVID-19 vaccine or a placebo. CDR3s include the opening cysteine and the closing phenylalanine or tryptophan. The D gene is left open where the match is weak. Some rows have no size entry. The others give once, few or many, or a class for an expanded clone.

TRBV7-2	NA	TRBJ1-2	NA	TGTGCCAGCAGCCCTGGAGCAGGGTCGAATGGCTACACCTTC	CASSPGAGSNGYTF
TRBV10-3	NA	TRBJ2-4	once	TGTGCCATCAGTGAGCCGCAGGGTCTAGCCAAAAACATTCAGTACTTC	CAISEPQGLAKNIQYF
TRBV7-3	NA	TRBJ1-6	NA	TGTGCCAGCAGCCTTGGACCTTATAATTCACCCCTCCACTTT	CASSLGPYNSPLHF
TRBV6-1	NA	TRBJ1-5	NA	TGTGCCAGCAGTGAAAATCCGGGGAGCAATCAGCCCCAGCATTTT	CASSENPGSNQPQHF
TRBV7-2	TRBD1	TRBJ2-5	NA	TGTGCCAGCAGCCCGGACAGGGGGCGAGAGACCCAGTACTTC	CASSPDRGRETQYF
TRBV18	NA	TRBJ2-5	NA	TGTGCCAGCTCACCACCTGTGACCCAAGAGACCCAGTACTTC	CASSPPVTQETQYF
TRBV7-2	NA	TRBJ2-2	NA	TGTGCCAGCAGCCCCCGGGCAACTAACACCGGGGAGCTGTTTTTT	CASSPRATNTGELFF
TRBV4-3	NA	TRBJ1-3	NA	TGCGCCAGCAGCCAAGATCGGGGGGCTGGAAACACCATATATTTT	CASSQDRGAGNTIYF
TRBV30	NA	TRBJ1-2	NA	TGTGCCTGGACCCGTTTCCGGGGCCCTCTCGTCCTCACCTTC	CAWTRFRGPLVLTF
TRBV24-1	TRBD1	TRBJ2-5	NA	TGTGCCACCAGTGAAACGGACAGGGCAGGCGGGACCCAGTACTTC	CATSETDRAGGTQYF
TRBV7-8	TRBD1	TRBJ2-2	NA	TGTGCCACCCGCGGAGGACAGGGAAACACCGGGGAGCTGTTTTTT	CATRGGQGNTGELFF
TRBV11-2	TRBD1	TRBJ1-2	NA	TGTGCCAGCAGCTTAGTCGGGACAGGGGTCTATGGCTACACCTTC	CASSLVGTGVYGYTF
TRBV27	NA	TRBJ2-2	NA	TGTGCCAGCAGTTTATCGACTGAGGGGGTATGGACCGGGGAGCTGTTTTTT	CASSLSTEGVWTGELFF
TRBV7-3	NA	TRBJ2-7	NA	TGTGCCAGCAGCCCCGGGGGGCTAGCCCCCGAGCAGTACTTC	CASSPGGLAPEQYF
TRBV27	NA	TRBJ1-1	NA	TGTGCCAGCAGGGACAGCCGACGACCCATGAACACTGAAGCTTTCTTT	CASRDSRRPMNTEAFF
TRBV29-1	TRBD2	TRBJ2-1	NA	TGCAGCGTGGGATCGTCTAGCGGGAGCTACAATGAGCAGTTCTTC	CSVGSSSGSYNEQFF
TRBV18	NA	TRBJ2-5	NA	TGTGCCAGCTCGCCAAGGGGGGAAGAGACCCAGTACTTC	CASSPRGEETQYF
TRBV6-5	NA	TRBJ1-5	NA	TGTGCCAGCAGCAGGGGACGGGACAATCAGCCCCAGCATTTT	CASSRGRDNQPQHF
TRBV11-3	NA	TRBJ2-1	NA	TGTGCCAGCAGCTTAGGGTTCCAGCGGGCGAATCACGCGCAGTTCTTC	CASSLGFQRANHAQFF
TRBV18	NA	TRBJ1-4	NA	TGTGCCAGCTCACCAGTGTCAGGAGGAGAAAAACTGTTTTTT	CASSPVSGGEKLFF
TRBV10-2	NA	TRBJ2-7	NA	TGCGCCAGCAGTGAGGGGGCAGTGACTACCTACGAGCAGTACTTC	CASSEGAVTTYEQYF
TRBV10-1	NA	TRBJ2-6	NA	TGCGCCAGCAGTGACTCGGGCTCTGGGGCCAACGTCCTGACTTTC	CASSDSGSGANVLTF
TRBV7-8	NA	TRBJ1-2	once	TGTGCCAGCAGCTTAGGTCACCGTAACTATGGCTACACCTTC	CASSLGHRNYGYTF
TRBV18	NA	TRBJ2-3	NA	TGTGCCAGCTCACCACCCCGGGGGACTAGCACAGATACGCAGTATTTT	CASSPPRGTSTDTQYF
TRBV7-9	NA	TRBJ1-2	NA	TGTGCCAGCAGCTTATCCGAGGGGATCTTACTCCGGCGCGGCTACACCTTC	CASSLSEGILLRRGYTF
TRBV19	NA	TRBJ1-2	NA	TGTGCCAGTAGTAGGGACATAGGAGAAGGCTACACCTTC	CASSRDIGEGYTF
TRBV6-6	NA	TRBJ2-7	NA	TGTGCCCTCCCTGGGGGCAGCGCCTACGAGCAGTACTTC	CALPGGSAYEQYF
TRBV29-1	NA	TRBJ2-4	NA	TGCAGCGTCGACCAGGGCGGAGGGGACATTCAGTACTTC	CSVDQGGGDIQYF
TRBV6-2/TRBV6-3	TRBD2	TRBJ2-1	NA	TGTGCCAGCACCCCATTTAGCGGGTGGGACAATGAGCAGTTCTTC	CASTPFSGWDNEQFF
TRBV4-3	TRBD1	TRBJ2-7	NA	TGCGCCAGCAGCCATGACAGGGGGACGGGGATCTACGAGCAGTACTTC	CASSHDRGTGIYEQYF